These 28 T cell receptor beta chains originate from one sample sequenced in a study of cytomegalovirus exposure and HLA in healthy donors. PCR amplification relied on 60 Vbeta primers (plus 13 Jbeta primers). Assay: immunoSEQ multiplex PCR; the TCRdb copy retains only in-frame clones and omits some. The profile shows around 120,000 clones, approximately 80% of them singletons. The sample taken for sequencing was PBMCs. These receptors all stem from a man aged 50-59 years in good health and CMV-seropositive.

V gene TRBV7-2 combines with J gene TRBJ2-7, with D maybe TRBD2 (6 bases). Germline CDR1 reads SGHTA; CDR2 reads FQGNSA. V was cut by 7 bases and J by 2 bases, with 15 bases left in between. This CDR3 contains 14 residues. The CDR3 nucleotides read TGTGCCAGCACCCTTTATGGGGGGACCTACGAGCAGTACTTC. Encoded protein: CASTLYGGTYEQYF. Based on the CDR3 plus reference TRBV7-2 and TRBJ2-7, the full variable domain is GAGVSQSPSNKVTEKGKDVELRCDPISGHTALYWYRQSLGQGLEFLIYFQGNSAPDKSGLPSDRFSAERTGGSVSTLTIQRTQQEDSAVYLCASTLYGGTYEQYFGPGTRLTVT.

This chain links TRBV7-2 with TRBJ2-1, with D unclear. The CDR3 has 14 residues. Germline V gene data show CDR1 as SGHTA and CDR2 as FQGNSA. The V and J ends lost 0 bases and 3 bases respectively, with 6 bases between them. CDR3 bases: TGTGCCAGCAGCTTAGCCAAATTCTACAATGAGCAGTTCTTC. It codes for CASSLAKFYNEQFF. Combining the CDR3 with reference TRBV7-2 and TRBJ2-1 gives the whole variable domain GAGVSQSPSNKVTEKGKDVELRCDPISGHTALYWYRQSLGQGLEFLIYFQGNSAPDKSGLPSDRFSAERTGGSVSTLTIQRTQQEDSAVYLCASSLAKFYNEQFFGPGTRLTVL.

The CDR3 DNA reads as TGTGCCAGCAGCTTAGTCCCGGCAGCGGTTCTCTCCTACAATGAGCAGTTCTTC. Translating it yields CASSLVPAAVLSYNEQFF. The V call is TRBV7-2, the J call TRBJ2-1; D is possibly TRBD2 (5 bases). Germline V gene sequence: CDR1 SGHTA, CDR2 FQGNSA. The CDR3 length is 18 residues. V was clipped by 1 base and J by 0 bases, with 16 bases between them.

This rearrangement joins TRBV9 to TRBJ2-7; tentative D call: TRBD2 (7 bases). Trimming took off 4 bases at V and 5 bases at J, with 16 bases between the two ends. The CDR3 contains 14 residues. Germline assignment: CDR1 SGDLS and CDR2 YYNGEE. CDR3 loop: CASSLRGGPDEQYF. In nucleotides, the CDR3 is TGTGCCAGCAGCTTAAGGGGGGGGCCGGACGAGCAGTACTTC.

The rearrangement joins TRBV30 to TRBJ2-7, with D maybe TRBD1 (5 bases). CDR3 size: 14 residues. Germline-derived CDR1 and CDR2 are GTSNPN and SVGIG (reference sequence). Trimming left V 0 bases short and J 0 bases short, with 9 bases between. For the CDR3, the DNA is TGTGCCTGGAGTGTTGGGGCAAACTCCTACGAGCAGTACTTC. Translated, it gives CAWSVGANSYEQYF.

V is TRBV25-1 and J is TRBJ1-2; 10 positions agree with TRBD1. Unmatched junction bases numbered 3, after V lost 3 bases and J lost 5 bases. The V gene's germline CDR1 is MGHDK and CDR2 SYGVNS. The CDR3 is 14 residues long. The CDR3, as DNA: TGTGCCAGCAGTGATCGACAGGGGGCGTATGGCTACACCTTC. This codes for CASSDRQGAYGYTF.

This clone appeared a single time. The rearrangement links TRBV10-3 to TRBJ2-3, with 10 positions matching TRBD1. The CDR3 loop spans 17 amino acids. V dropped 2 bases and J dropped 4; count of bases not matched to a gene: 9. Germline CDR1 reads ENHRY; CDR2 reads SYGVKD. CDR3 residues: CAISEPGQGFRADTQYF. The CDR3 DNA follows: TGTGCCATCAGTGAGCCGGGACAGGGGTTCCGCGCAGATACGCAGTATTTT.

V gene TRBV9 combines with J gene TRBJ2-1; 9 bases fit TRBD2. The CDR3 is made up of 18 amino acids. Unmatched junction bases numbered 12, after V lost 3 bases and J lost 2 bases. The germline V gene has CDR1 SGDLS and CDR2 YYNGEE. This CDR3 is CASSAATSGPKAYNEQFF. The CDR3 coding sequence is TGTGCCAGCAGCGCCGCTACTAGCGGGCCAAAAGCCTACAATGAGCAGTTCTTC.

The CDR3 bases are TGTGCCAGTAGTAGGTCGGGGGATGTGGCTGAAGCTTTCTTT. The encoded protein is CASSRSGDVAEAFF. The chain joins TRBV19 to TRBJ1-1, with D perhaps TRBD1 (5 bases). The germline CDR1 and CDR2 sequences are LNHDA and SQIVND (reference sequence). This CDR3 has 14 residues. V was pared by 4 bases and J by 6 bases, with 15 bases between.

This chain joins TRBV18 and TRBJ1-1; tentative D call: TRBD1 (6 bases). The CDR3 is made up of 12 amino acids. The V gene lost 6 bases and the J gene lost 6 bases, with 11 bases spanning the gap. Per germline, CDR1 KGHSH and CDR2 LQKENI. The CDR3 DNA reads TGTGCCAGCTCCCCTGAGGGGGCTGAAGCTTTCTTT. It specifies CASSPEGAEAFF.

The chain links TRBV9 to TRBJ2-7, with D perhaps TRBD2 (6 bases). The CDR3 totals 15 residues. CDR1 and CDR2 (germline): SGDLS, YYNGEE. V was trimmed by 5 bases and J by 5 bases, leaving 20 bases between them. CDR3 amino acids: CASSLLSGGVDEQYF. The CDR3, as DNA: TGTGCCAGCAGTCTACTTAGCGGAGGGGTCGACGAGCAGTACTTC. The complete variable domain, with remaining parts taken from reference TRBV9 and TRBJ2-7, reads DSGVTQTPKHLITATGQRVTLRCSPRSGDLSVYWYQQSLDQGLQFLIQYYNGEERAKGNILERFSAQQFPDLHSELNLSSLELGDSALYFCASSLLSGGVDEQYFGPGTRLTVT.

The genes are TRBV9 and TRBJ1-3; D gene uncertain. The germline V and J ends were trimmed by 4 bases and 0 bases, with 14 bases remaining between them. The CDR3 contains 16 residues. In germline, CDR1 is SGDLS, CDR2 YYNGEE. The CDR3 here is CASSPKAGNSGNTIYF. For the CDR3, the DNA is TGTGCCAGCAGCCCGAAGGCGGGGAACTCTGGAAACACCATATATTTT. The full variable domain, with the rest looked up from reference TRBV9 and TRBJ1-3, is DSGVTQTPKHLITATGQRVTLRCSPRSGDLSVYWYQQSLDQGLQFLIQYYNGEERAKGNILERFSAQQFPDLHSELNLSSLELGDSALYFCASSPKAGNSGNTIYFGEGSWLTVV.

This clone is a singleton in its sample. The chain has TRBV29-1 and TRBJ1-2; 11 bases map to TRBD1. Unmatched junction bases numbered 10, after V lost 4 bases and J lost 0 bases. CDR1 and CDR2 (germline): SQVTM, ANQGSEA. The CDR3 consists of 17 residues. The CDR3 region is CSVGLLDRGPANYGYTF. The CDR3 bases are TGCAGCGTTGGGCTATTGGACAGGGGGCCGGCTAACTATGGCTACACCTTC.

The chain joins TRBV28 to TRBJ1-1; D remains unclear. Trimming removed 11 bases at V and 0 bases at J, with 13 bases between. The CDR3 totals 13 residues. The V gene's germline CDR1 is MDHEN and CDR2 SYDVKM. The CDR3: CASRAGMNTEAFF. The CDR3, as DNA: TGTGCCTCTCGCGCGGGCATGAACACTGAAGCTTTCTTT.

The chain has TRBV6-1 and TRBJ2-1; the match to TRBD2 covers 10 bases. V lost 0 bases and J lost 0; bases outside the gene matches: 8. Germline CDR1 reads MNHNS; CDR2 reads SASEGT. The CDR3 contains 19 residues. This CDR3 reads CASSEASLAGASSYNEQFF. In DNA form, the CDR3 reads TGTGCCAGCAGTGAAGCTAGTCTAGCGGGAGCGAGCTCCTACAATGAGCAGTTCTTC.

The rearrangement links TRBV5-1 to TRBJ1-1, with 9 bases matching TRBD1. With 6 bases clipped from V and 4 bases from J, the junction kept 19 bases outside the gene matches. Per the germline V gene, CDR1 is SGHRS and CDR2 is YFSETQ. CDR3 length equals 18 residues. The CDR3 region is CASKGDRETGAGPTEAFF. In DNA form, the CDR3 reads TGCGCCAGCAAGGGGGACAGGGAGACAGGGGCGGGTCCCACTGAAGCTTTCTTT.

This CDR3 is CASSLAVGREQYF. DNA for the CDR3: TGTGCCAGCAGCTTGGCGGTGGGGCGCGAGCAGTACTTC. The chain links TRBV5-6 to TRBJ2-7; D is possibly TRBD1 (5 bases). CDR3 length equals 13 residues. Germline V CDR1 and CDR2: SGHDT, YYEEEE. V was cut by 0 bases and J by 6 bases, with 10 bases left in between.

The table lists this clone with a few counts. This chain's CDR3 is CASSLGAGKAGYTF. In nucleotides, the CDR3 is TGCGCCAGCAGCTTGGGGGCCGGTAAGGCCGGCTACACCTTC. The V call is TRBV5-1, the J call TRBJ1-2; no clear D. Trimming cost V 0 bases and J 8 bases, with 14 bases left between them. This CDR3 contains 14 residues. The germline V gene has CDR1 SGHRS and CDR2 YFSETQ.

This clone occurred once. V and J are TRBV15 and TRBJ2-1; maybe TRBD2 (6 bases). V was cut by 0 bases and J by 4 bases, with 13 bases left in between. CDR3 length equals 16 residues. CDR1 is LNHNV and CDR2 is YYDKDF in the germline V gene (reference sequence). CDR3 sequence (DNA): TGTGCCACCAGCAGAGATCTCACTAGCAGGTACAATGAGCAGTTCTTC. It translates to CATSRDLTSRYNEQFF.

The CDR3 loop reads CASSPASGPSYEQYF. CDR3 sequence (DNA): TGTGCCAGCAGCCCAGCCAGCGGCCCTTCCTACGAGCAGTACTTC. V usage is TRBV7-2 and J usage is TRBJ2-7; D possibly corresponds to TRBD2 (5 bases). Germline V lookup: CDR1 SGHTA, CDR2 FQGNSA. The CDR3 spans 15 residues. Trimming took 5 bases from V and 1 from J, leaving 15 bases between them.

The chain links TRBV9 to TRBJ1-2, with 9 bases identical to TRBD1. The germline V gene encodes CDR1 SGDLS and CDR2 YYNGEE. The length of the CDR3 is 16 residues. V dropped 3 bases and J dropped 2; count of bases not matched to a gene: 8. As DNA, the CDR3 is TGTGCCAGCAGCGCCCGCGGGACAGGGTCAAACTATGGCTACACCTTC. The encoded protein is CASSARGTGSNYGYTF.

This chain connects TRBV5-1 to TRBJ2-7; D unclear. The length of the CDR3 is 14 residues. CDR1 and CDR2 (germline): SGHRS, YFSETQ. Trimming took 3 bases from V and 4 from J, leaving 14 bases between them. The CDR3 region is CASSSSQPPYEQYF. Here the CDR3 DNA reads TGCGCCAGCAGCTCCTCACAACCTCCTTACGAGCAGTACTTC.

The rearrangement uses TRBV7-9 and TRBJ1-2, with a weak D call TRBD1 (5 bases). Germline V lookup: CDR1 SEHNR, CDR2 FQNEAQ (reference sequence). This CDR3 is 11 amino acids long. The chain's CDR3 is CAEVGEAGYTF. Written as DNA, the CDR3 is TGTGCAGAAGTGGGGGAGGCTGGCTACACCTTC.

CDR3 region: CASSDPGQGRNEQFF. The CDR3 DNA follows: TGTGCCAGCAGTGATCCGGGACAGGGTAGGAATGAGCAGTTCTTC. The chain recombines TRBV28 with TRBJ2-1, with TRBD1 identical over 9 bases. The CDR3 length is 15 residues. The germline V gene has CDR1 MDHEN and CDR2 SYDVKM. J lost 7 bases, V lost 5 bases, and 9 bases had no gene match.

The DNA of the CDR3 is TGTGCCAGTAGTATAGGCACAGGGATGGGCACTGAAGCTTTCTTT. Its protein is CASSIGTGMGTEAFF. The genes are TRBV19 and TRBJ1-1, with a tentative D call TRBD1 (6 bases). Deletions cut 1 base from V and 4 bases from J, with 13 bases between. The CDR3 runs 15 residues. Germline values: CDR1 LNHDA, CDR2 SQIVND (reference sequence).

The CDR3 region has the DNA TGCGCCAGCAGCCCCTACTCCTCAGGGGGAGAGGGCTACACCTTC. Amino acids: CASSPYSSGGEGYTF. The chain is built from TRBV5-1 and TRBJ1-2, with 7 bases fitting TRBD1. The ends lost 4 bases at V and 8 bases at J; junction bases unmatched: 14. Germline assignment: CDR1 SGHRS and CDR2 YFSETQ. The CDR3 is 15 residues long.

The chain employs TRBV6-1 and TRBJ2-7; the match to TRBD1 covers 7 bases. The CDR3 extends over 15 amino acids. J gave up 0 bases and V 6 bases, and 8 bases lay outside the gene matches. Per germline, CDR1 MNHNS and CDR2 SASEGT. CDR3 residues: CASRRGRLDSYEQYF. The DNA for the CDR3 is TGTGCCAGCAGAAGGGGGCGCTTAGACTCCTACGAGCAGTACTTC.

This chain uses TRBV11-2 with TRBJ2-1; TRBD2 matches 9 bases. J gave up 0 bases and V 5 bases, and 5 bases lay outside the gene matches. There are 16 residues in the CDR3. From germline, CDR1 is SGHAT and CDR2 FQNNGV. CDR3 nucleotides: TGTGCCAGCAGCAAGCCGGGACTAGCCTCCTACAATGAGCAGTTCTTC. Translated: CASSKPGLASYNEQFF.